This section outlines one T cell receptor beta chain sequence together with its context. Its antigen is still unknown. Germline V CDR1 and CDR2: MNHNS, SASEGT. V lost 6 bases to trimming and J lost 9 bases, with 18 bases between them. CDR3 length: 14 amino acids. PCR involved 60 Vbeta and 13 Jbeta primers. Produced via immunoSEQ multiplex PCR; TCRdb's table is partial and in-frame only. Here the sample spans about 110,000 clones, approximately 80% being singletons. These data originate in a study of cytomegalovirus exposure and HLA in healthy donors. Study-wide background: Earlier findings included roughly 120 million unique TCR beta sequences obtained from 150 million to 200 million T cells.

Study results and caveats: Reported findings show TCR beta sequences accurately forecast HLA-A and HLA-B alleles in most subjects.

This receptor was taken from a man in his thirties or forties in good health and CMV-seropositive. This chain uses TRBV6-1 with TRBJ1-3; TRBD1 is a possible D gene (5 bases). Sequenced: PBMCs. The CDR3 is CASRGLSLGSTIYF. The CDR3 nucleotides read TGTGCCAGCAGGGGACTCAGTCTGGGTAGCACCATATATTTT.